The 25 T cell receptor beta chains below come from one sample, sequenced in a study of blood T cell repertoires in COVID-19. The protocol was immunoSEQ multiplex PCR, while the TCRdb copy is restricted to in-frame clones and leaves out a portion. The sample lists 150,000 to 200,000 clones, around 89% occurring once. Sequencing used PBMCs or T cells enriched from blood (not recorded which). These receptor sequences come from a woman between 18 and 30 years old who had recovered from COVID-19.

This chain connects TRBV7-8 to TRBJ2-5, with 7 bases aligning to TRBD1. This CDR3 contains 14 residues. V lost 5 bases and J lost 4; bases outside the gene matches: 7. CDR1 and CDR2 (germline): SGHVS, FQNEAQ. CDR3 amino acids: CASSEDRAGETQYF. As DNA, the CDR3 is TGTGCCAGCAGCGAAGACAGGGCAGGAGAGACCCAGTACTTC.

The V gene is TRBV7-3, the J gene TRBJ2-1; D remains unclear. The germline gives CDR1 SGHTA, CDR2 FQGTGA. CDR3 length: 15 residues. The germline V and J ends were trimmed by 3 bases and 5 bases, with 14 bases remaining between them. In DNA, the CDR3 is TGTGCCAGCAGCTTCGGGTTTGGCCTGAACAATGAGCAGTTCTTC. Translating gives CASSFGFGLNNEQFF.

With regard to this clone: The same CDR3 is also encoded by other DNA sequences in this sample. The CDR3 region has the DNA TGTGCCAGCAGGCCGGGACAAAACACAGATACGCAGTATTTT. Translation gives CASRPGQNTDTQYF. V is TRBV5-4 and J is TRBJ2-3; TRBD1 is a possible D gene (6 bases). V was clipped by 5 bases and J by 2 bases, with 12 bases between them. This CDR3 comprises 14 residues. Germline lookup yields CDR1 SGHNT and CDR2 YYREEE (reference sequence).

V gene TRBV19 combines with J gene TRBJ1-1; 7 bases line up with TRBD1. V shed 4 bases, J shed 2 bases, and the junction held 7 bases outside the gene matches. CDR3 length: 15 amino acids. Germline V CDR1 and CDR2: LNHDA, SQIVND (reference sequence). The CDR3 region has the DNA TGTGCCAGTAGTACTACGACAGGGTTTAACACTGAAGCTTTCTTT. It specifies CASSTTTGFNTEAFF.

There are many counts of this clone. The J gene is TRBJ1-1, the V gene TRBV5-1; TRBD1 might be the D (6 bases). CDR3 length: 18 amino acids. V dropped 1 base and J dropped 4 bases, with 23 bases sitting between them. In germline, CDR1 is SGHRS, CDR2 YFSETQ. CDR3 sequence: CASSLIYRDYPLGTEAFF. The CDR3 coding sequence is TGCGCCAGCAGCTTGATTTACAGGGATTACCCCTTGGGCACTGAAGCTTTCTTT.

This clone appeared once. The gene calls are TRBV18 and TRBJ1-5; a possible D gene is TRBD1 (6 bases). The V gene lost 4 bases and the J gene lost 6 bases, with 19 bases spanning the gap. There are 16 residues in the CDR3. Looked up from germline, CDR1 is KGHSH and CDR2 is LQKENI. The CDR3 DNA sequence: TGTGCCAGCTCACTTGGAGGCGGGGGGCTGGTTCAGCCCCAGCATTTT. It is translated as CASSLGGGGLVQPQHF.

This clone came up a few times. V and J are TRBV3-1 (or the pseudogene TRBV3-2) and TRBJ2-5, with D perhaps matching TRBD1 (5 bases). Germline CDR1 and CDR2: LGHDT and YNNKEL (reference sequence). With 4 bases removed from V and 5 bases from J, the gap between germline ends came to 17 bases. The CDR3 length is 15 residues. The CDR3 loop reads CASSLQTTVRETQYF. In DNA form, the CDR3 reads TGTGCCAGCAGCCTACAGACGACAGTCAGGGAGACCCAGTACTTC.

The CDR3 nucleotides read TGTGCCATCAGTGAGAATCGAGACGAGCAGTACTTC. Translated, it gives CAISENRDEQYF. The J gene is TRBJ2-7, the V gene TRBV10-3; D gene ambiguous. Germline V CDR1 and CDR2: ENHRY, SYGVKD. CDR3 size: 12 residues. Between the trimmed V and J ends, which lost 2 bases and 5 bases, there was a span of 7 bases.

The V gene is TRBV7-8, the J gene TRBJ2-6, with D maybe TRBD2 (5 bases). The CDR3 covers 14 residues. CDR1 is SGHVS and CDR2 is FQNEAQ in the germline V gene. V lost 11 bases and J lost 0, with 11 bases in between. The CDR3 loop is CAGRSGSGANVLTF. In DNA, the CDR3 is TGTGCCGGGAGATCGGGCTCTGGGGCCAACGTCCTGACTTTC.

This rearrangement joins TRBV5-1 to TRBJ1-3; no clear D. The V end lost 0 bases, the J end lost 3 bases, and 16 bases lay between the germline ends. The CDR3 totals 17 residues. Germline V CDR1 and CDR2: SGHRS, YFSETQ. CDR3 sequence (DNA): TGCGCCAGCAGCTTGGCTGCCGACTCAAAAAATGGAAACACCATATATTTT. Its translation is CASSLAADSKNGNTIYF.

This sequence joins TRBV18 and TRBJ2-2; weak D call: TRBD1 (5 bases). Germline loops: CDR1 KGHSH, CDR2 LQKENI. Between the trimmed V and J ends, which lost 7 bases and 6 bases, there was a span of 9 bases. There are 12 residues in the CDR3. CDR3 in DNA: TGTGCCAGCTTCAGGGAATCCGGGGAGCTGTTTTTT. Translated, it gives CASFRESGELFF.

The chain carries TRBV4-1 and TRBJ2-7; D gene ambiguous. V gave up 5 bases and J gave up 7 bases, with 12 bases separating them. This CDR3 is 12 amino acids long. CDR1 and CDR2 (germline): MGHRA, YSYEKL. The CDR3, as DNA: TGCGCCAGCAGCAACCGCGGAAGTGAGCAGTACTTC. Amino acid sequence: CASSNRGSEQYF.

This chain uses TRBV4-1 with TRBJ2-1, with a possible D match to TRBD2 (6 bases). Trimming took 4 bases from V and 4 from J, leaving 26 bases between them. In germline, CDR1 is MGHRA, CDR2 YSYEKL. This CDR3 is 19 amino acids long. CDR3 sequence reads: CASSPRDWVDSSQYNEQFF. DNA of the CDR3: TGCGCCAGCAGCCCCCGGGACTGGGTCGATAGTTCCCAATACAATGAGCAGTTCTTC.

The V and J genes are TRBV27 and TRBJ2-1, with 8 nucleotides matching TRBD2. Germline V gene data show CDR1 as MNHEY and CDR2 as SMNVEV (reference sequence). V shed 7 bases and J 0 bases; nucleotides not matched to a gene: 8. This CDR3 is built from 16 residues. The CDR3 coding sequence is TGTGCCAGCACTGTGTTTGCGGGGGGCTCCTACAATGAGCAGTTCTTC. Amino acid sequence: CASTVFAGGSYNEQFF.

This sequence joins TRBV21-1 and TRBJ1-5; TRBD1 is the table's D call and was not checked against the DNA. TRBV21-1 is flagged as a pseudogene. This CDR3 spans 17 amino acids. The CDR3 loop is CASSLCTGGYAYQPQHF. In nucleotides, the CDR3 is TGTGCCAGCAGCCTTTGCACAGGGGGCTATGCATATCAGCCCCAGCATTTT.

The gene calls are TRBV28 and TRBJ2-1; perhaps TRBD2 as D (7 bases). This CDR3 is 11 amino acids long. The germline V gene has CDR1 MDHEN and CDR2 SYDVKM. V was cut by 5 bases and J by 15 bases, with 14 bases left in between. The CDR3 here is CASSTLRGGFF. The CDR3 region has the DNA TGTGCCAGCAGTACACTGAGGGGGGGGTTCTTC.

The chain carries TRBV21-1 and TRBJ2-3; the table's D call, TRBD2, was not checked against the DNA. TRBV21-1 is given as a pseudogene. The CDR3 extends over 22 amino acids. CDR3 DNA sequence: TGTGCCAGCAGCAAAGAAGTTCCTTTTCTGGGGACTAGCGGAGCGAGCACAGATACGCAGTATTTT. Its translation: CASSKEVPFLGTSGASTDTQYF.

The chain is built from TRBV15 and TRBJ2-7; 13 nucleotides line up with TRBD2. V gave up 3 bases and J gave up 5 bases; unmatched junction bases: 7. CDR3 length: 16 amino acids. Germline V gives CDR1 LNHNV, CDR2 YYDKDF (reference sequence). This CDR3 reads CATSRQGTSGTNEQYF. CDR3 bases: TGTGCCACCAGCAGGCAGGGGACTAGCGGGACTAACGAGCAGTACTTC.

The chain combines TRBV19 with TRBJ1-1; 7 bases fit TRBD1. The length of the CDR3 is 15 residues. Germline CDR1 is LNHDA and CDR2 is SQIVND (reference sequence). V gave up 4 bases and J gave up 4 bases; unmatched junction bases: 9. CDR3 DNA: TGTGCCAGTAGTACAAGAGGGGGCCCTGGCACTGAAGCTTTCTTT. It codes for CASSTRGGPGTEAFF. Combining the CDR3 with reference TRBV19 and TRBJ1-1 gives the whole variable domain DGGITQSPKYLFRKEGQNVTLSCEQNLNHDAMYWYRQDPGQGLRLIYYSQIVNDFQKGDIAEGYSVSREKKESFPLTVTSAQKNPTAFYLCASSTRGGPGTEAFFGQGTRLTVV.

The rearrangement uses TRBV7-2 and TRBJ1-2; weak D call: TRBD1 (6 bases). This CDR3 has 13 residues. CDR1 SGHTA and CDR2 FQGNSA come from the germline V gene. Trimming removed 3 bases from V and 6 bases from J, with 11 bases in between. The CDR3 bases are TGTGCCAGCAGCTTCAGGGGAGCGGATGGCTACACCTTC. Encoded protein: CASSFRGADGYTF.

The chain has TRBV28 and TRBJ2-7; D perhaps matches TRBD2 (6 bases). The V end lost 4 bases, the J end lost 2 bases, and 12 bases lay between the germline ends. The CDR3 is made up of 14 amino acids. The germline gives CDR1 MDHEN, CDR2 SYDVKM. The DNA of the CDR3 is TGTGCCAGCAGTTCCACCGGGACTGCCTACGAGCAGTACTTC. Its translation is CASSSTGTAYEQYF.

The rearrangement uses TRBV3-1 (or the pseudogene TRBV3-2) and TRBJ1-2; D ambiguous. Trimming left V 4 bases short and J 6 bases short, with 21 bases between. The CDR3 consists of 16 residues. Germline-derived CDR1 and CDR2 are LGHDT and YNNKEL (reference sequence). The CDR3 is CASSPVADSDLDGYTF. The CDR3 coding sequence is TGTGCCAGCAGCCCGGTGGCGGACTCTGACCTTGATGGCTACACCTTC.

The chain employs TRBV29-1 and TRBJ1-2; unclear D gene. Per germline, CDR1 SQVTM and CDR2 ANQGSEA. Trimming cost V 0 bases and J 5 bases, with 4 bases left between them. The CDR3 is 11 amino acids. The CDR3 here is CSVEDRYGYTF. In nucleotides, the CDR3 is TGCAGCGTTGAAGACAGGTATGGCTACACCTTC. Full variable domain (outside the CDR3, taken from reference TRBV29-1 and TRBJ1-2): SAVISQKPSRDICQRGTSLTIQCQVDSQVTMMFWYRQQPGQSLTLIATANQGSEATYESGFVIDKFPISRPNLTFSTLTVSNMSPEDSSIYLCSVEDRYGYTFGSGTRLTVV.

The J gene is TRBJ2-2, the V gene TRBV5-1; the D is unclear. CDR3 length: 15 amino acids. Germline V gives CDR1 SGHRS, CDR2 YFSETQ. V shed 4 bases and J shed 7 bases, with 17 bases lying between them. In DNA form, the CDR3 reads TGCGCCAGCAGCGGCCCTTCAGGATTTGTCGGGGAGCTGTTTTTT. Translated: CASSGPSGFVGELFF.

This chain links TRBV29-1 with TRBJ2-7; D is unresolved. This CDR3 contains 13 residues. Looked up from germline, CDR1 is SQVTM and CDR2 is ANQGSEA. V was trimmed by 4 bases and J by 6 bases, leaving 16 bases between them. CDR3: CSVVVLGSGEQYF. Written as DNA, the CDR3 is TGCAGCGTTGTTGTGCTAGGTTCTGGCGAGCAGTACTTC.